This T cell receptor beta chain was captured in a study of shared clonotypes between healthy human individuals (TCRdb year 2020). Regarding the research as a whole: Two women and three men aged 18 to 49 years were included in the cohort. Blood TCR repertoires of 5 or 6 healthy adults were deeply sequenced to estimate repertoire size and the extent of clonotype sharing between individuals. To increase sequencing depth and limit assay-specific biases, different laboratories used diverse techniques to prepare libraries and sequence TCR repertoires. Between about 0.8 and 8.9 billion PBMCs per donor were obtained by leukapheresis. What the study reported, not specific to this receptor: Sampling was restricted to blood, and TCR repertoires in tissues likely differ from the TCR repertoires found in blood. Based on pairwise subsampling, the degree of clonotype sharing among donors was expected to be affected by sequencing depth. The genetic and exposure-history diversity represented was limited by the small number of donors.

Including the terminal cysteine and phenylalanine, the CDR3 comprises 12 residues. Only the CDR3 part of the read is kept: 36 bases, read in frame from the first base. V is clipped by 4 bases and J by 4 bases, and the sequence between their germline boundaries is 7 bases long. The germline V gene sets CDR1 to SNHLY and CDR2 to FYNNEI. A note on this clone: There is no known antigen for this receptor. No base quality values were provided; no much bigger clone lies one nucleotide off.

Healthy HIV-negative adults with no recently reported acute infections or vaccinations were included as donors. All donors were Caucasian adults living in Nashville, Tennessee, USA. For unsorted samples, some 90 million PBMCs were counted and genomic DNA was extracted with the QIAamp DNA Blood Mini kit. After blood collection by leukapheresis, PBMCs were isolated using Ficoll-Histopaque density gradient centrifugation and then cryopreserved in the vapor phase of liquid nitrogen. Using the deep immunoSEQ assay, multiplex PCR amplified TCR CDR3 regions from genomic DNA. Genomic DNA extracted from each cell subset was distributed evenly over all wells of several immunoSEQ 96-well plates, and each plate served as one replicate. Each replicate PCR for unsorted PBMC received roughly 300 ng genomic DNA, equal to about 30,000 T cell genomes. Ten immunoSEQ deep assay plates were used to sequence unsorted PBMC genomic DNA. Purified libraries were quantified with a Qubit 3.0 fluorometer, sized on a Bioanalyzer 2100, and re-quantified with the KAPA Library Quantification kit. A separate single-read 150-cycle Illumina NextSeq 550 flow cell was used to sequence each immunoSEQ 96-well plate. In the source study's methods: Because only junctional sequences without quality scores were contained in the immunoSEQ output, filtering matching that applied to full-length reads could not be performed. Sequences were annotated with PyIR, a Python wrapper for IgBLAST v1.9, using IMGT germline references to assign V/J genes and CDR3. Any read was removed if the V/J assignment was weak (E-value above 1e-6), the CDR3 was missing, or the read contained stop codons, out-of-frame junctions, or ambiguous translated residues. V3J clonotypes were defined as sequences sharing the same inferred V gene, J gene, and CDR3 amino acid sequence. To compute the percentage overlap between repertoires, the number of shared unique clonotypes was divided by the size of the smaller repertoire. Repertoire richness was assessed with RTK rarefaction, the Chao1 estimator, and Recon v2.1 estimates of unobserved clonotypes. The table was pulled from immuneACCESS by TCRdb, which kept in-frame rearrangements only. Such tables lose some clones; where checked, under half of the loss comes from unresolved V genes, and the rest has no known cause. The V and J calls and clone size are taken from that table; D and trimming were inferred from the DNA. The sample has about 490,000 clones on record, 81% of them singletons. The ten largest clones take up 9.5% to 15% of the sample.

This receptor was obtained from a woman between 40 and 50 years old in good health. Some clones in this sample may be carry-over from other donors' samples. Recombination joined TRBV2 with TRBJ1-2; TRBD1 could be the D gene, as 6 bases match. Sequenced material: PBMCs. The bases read TGTGCCAGCAGTGGGGGGGCCTATGGCTACACCTTC. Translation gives CASSGGAYGYTF.